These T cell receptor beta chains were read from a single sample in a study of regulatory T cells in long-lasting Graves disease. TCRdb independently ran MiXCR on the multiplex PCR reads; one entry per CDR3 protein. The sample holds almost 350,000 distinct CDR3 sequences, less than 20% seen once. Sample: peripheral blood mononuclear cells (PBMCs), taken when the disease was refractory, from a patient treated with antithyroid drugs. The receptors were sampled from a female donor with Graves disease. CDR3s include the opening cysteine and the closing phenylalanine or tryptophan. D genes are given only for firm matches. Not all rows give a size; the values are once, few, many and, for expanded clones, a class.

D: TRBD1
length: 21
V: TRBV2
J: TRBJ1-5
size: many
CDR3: CASSETRDRGIFLGSNQPQHF
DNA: TGTGCCAGCAGTGAAACTAGGGACAGGGGGATCTTCTTGGGTAGCAATCAGCCCCAGCATTTT

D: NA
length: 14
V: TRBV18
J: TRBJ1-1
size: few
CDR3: CASSPRDPGSEAFF
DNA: TGTGCCAGCTCACCACGCGACCCGGGCAGCGAAGCTTTCTTT

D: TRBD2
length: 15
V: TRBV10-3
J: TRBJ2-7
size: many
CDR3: CAISESSGSYNEQYF
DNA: TGTGCCATCAGTGAGTCCAGCGGGAGTTACAACGAGCAGTACTTC

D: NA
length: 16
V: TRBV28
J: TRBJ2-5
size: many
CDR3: CASSPSWGPIQETQYF
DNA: TGTGCCAGCAGCCCCAGCTGGGGACCTATCCAAGAGACCCAGTACTTC

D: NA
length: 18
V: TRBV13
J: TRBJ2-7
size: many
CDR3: CASSLGLKGWGGTYEQYF
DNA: TGTGCCAGCAGCTTAGGCCTAAAAGGGTGGGGCGGAACCTACGAGCAGTACTTC

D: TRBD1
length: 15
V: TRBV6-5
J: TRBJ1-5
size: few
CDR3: CASSYGQGANQPQHF
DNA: TGTGCCAGCAGTTATGGACAGGGAGCCAATCAGCCCCAGCATTTT

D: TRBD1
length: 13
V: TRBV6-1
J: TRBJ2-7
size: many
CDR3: CARGQARSYEQYF
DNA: TGTGCCAGGGGACAGGCGCGGTCCTACGAGCAGTACTTC

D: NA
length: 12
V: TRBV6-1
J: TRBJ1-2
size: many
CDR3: CASSQGPLGYTF
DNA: TGTGCCAGCAGTCAGGGTCCCCTTGGCTACACCTTC

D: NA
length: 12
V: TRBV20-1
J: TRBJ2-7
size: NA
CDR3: CSARLPIYEQYF
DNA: TGCAGTGCTAGGCTCCCCATCTACGAGCAGTACTTC

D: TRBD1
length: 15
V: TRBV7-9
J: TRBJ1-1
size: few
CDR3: CASSAQQGTNTEAFF
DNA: TGTGCCAGCAGCGCGCAACAGGGGACGAACACTGAAGCTTTCTTT

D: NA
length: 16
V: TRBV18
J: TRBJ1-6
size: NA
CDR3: CASSPTQGLLNSPLHF
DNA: TGTGCCAGCTCACCGACCCAGGGGCTACTTAATTCACCCCTCCACTTT

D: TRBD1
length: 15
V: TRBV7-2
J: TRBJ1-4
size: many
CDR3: CASKGQDSTNEKLFF
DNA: TGTGCCAGTAAGGGACAGGACTCAACTAATGAAAAACTGTTTTTT

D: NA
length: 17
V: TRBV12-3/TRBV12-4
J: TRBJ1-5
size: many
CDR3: CASSFGRRDYSNQPQHF
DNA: TGTGCCAGCAGTTTCGGGCGCAGGGATTATAGCAATCAGCCCCAGCATTTT

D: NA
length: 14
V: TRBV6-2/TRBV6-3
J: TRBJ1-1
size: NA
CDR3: CASSSMTGNTEAFF
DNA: TGTGCCAGCAGTTCCATGACAGGGAACACTGAAGCTTTCTTT

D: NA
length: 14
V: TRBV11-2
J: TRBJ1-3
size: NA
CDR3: CASRPAYSGNTIYF
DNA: TGTGCCAGCAGACCAGCATACTCTGGAAACACCATATATTTT

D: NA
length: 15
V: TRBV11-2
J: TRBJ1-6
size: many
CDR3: CASSLGRRGSWALHF
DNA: TGTGCCAGCAGCTTAGGGAGACGGGGCAGTTGGGCCCTCCACTTT

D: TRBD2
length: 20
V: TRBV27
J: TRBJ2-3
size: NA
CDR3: CASRKIGRGLAELGTDTQYF
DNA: TGTGCCAGTAGAAAAATCGGCCGAGGACTAGCGGAATTGGGCACAGATACGCAGTATTTT

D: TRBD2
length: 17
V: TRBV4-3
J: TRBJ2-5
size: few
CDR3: CASSPTIYSGGKETQYF
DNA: TGCGCCAGCAGCCCCACAATTTATAGCGGGGGAAAAGAGACCCAGTACTTC

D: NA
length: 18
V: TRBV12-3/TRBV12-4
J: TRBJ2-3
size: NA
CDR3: CASSRGTGLPLASDTQYF
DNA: TGTGCCAGCAGTCGGGGAACGGGACTCCCCCTGGCATCCGATACGCAGTATTTT

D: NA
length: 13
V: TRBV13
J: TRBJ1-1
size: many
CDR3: CASSLGVPREAFF
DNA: TGTGCCAGCAGCTTAGGAGTTCCTCGTGAAGCTTTCTTT